Sequencing of this TCR beta chain was carried out in a study of blood T cell repertoires in COVID-19. Study details: T cells, B-cell-depleted T cells, or PBMCs provided the cDNA or gDNA that served as material.

In the original workflow: Amplification with reference gene primers provided the estimates of nucleated cell counts. Sequenced by immunoSEQ multiplex PCR; TCRdb stores in-frame clones only, minus some. That table is the source of V, J and clone size, and D and trimming were worked out from the DNA. This table holds 150,000 to 200,000 clones, more than 70% found once. V dropped 5 bases and J dropped 5; count of bases not matched to a gene: 10. The CDR3 has 15 amino acids. Germline V CDR1 and CDR2: SGHTA, FQGNSA. Sequencing used peripheral blood. The chain couples TRBV7-2 to TRBJ2-5; TRBD2 agrees at 8 bases. This receptor was identified in a man aged 35 to 55 with active or convalescent COVID-19. DNA for the CDR3: TGTGCCAGCAGCCGTCAGGGAGCGGGGGTTGAGACCCAGTACTTC. Protein product: CASSRQGAGVETQYF.